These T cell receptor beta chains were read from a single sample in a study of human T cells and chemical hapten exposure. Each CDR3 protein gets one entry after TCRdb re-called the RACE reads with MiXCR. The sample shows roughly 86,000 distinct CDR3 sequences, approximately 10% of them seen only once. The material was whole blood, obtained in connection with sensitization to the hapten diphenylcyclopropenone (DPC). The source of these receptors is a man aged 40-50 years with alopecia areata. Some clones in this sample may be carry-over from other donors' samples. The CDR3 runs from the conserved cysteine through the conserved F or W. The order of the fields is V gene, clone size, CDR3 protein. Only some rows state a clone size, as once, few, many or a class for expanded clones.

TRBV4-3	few	CASSQAVLEAGGTGELFF
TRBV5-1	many	CASSLSAANTEAFF
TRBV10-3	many	CAITNRDSHYGYTF
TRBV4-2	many	CASSQDGRAGNTIYF
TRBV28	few	CASSFELGQGADQPQHF
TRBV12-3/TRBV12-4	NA	CASRVGGELFF
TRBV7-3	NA	CASSLTRGSTDTQYF
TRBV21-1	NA	CASSKRDGESNQPQHF
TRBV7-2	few	CASSLRTQETQYF
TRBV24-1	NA	CATSSAGELFF
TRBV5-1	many	CASSLGGEAFF
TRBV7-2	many	CASSSETGKIYGYTF
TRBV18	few	CASSPKETQYF
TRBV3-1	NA	CASSFTTGGGTEAFF
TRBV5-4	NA	CASSPRGRDEQFF
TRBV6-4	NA	CASRADRAMNTETFF
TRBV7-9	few	CASSPDSRWGYTF
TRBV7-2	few	CASSLRGARTDTQYF
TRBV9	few	CASSVDPNSGNTIYF
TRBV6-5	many	CASRQGTEAFF
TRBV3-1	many	CASSQAGGNGELFF
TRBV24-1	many	CATSDRDSREAFF
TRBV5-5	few	CASSPPGTSGAGIQYF
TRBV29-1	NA	CSVGFGGTGSSTEAFF
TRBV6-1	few	CASSVGRVEQFF
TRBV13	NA	CASSQGLAGPSDTQYF
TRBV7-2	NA	CASSLGGTGVAKNIQYF
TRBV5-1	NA	CATRPGGSGIGEQYF
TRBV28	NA	CASTRDGLSPLHF
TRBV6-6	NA	CASSSGSGSPLHF
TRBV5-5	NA	CASSSRLAGTYEQYF
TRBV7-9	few	CASSLGRYRGQETQYF
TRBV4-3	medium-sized	CASSPDLSGSSDEQFF
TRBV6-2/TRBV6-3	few	CASSTGLAGAGTQYF
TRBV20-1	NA	CSASIAGGLYNEQFF
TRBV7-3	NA	CASSSTGGAGNTEAFF
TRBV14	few	CASSQDISGLGTQYF
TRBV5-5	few	CASSLLGGTSANEQFF
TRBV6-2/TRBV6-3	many	CASRADSNQPQHF
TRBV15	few	CATSRDWLSGTAQHF
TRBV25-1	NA	CASSEYRDTGELFF
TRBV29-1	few	CSVEDWRTYEQYF
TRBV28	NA	CASSSVEGTEEKLFF
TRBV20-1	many	CSAPRLNTGELFF
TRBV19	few	CASSSRRGDNEQFF
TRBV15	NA	CATSRDVGTSSGANVLTF
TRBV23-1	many	CASSHRASNRTRSKNIQYF
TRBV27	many	CASSLSSTNEKLFF